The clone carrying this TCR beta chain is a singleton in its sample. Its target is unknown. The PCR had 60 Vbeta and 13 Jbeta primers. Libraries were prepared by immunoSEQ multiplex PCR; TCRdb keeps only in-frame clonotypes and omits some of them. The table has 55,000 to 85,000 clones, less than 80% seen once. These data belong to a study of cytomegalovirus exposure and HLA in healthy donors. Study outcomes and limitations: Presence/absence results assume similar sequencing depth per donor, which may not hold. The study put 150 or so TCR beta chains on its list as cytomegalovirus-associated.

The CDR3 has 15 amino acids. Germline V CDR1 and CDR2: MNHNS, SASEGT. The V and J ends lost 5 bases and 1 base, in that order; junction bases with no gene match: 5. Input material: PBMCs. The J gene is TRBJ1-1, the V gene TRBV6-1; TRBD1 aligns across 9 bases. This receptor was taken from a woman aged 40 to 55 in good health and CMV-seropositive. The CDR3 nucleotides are TGTGCCAGCAGTCGGGACAGGGCCCCGAACACTGAAGCTTTCTTT. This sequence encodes CASSRDRAPNTEAFF.